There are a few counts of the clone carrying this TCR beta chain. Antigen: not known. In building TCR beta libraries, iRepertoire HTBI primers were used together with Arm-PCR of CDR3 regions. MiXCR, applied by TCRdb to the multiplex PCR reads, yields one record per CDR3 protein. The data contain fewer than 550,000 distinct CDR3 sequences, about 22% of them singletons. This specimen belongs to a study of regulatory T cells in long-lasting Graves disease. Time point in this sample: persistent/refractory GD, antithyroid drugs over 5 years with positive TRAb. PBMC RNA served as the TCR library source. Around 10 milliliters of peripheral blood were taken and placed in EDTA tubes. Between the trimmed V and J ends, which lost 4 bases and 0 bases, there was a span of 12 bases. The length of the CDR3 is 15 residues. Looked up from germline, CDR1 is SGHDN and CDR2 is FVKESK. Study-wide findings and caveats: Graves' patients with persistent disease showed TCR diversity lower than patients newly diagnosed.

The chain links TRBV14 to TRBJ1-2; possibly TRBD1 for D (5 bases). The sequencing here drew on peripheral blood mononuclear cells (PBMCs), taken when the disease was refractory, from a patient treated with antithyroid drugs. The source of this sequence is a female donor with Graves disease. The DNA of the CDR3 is TGTGCCAGCAGCCGGCGAACAGGTTCTAACTATGGCTACACCTTC. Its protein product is CASSRRTGSNYGYTF.